The 27 T cell receptor beta chains below were found in one sample sequenced in a study of response to subunit inactivated influenza vaccine. TCRdb re-called the RT-PCR reads through MiXCR, storing one row per CDR3 protein. The sample contains fewer than 700,000 distinct CDR3 sequences, approximately 12% of which appear only once. Sequencing used PBMCs from blood, obtained about 40 days after vaccination. The source of these receptors is a man between 50 and 59 years old who received an inactivated influenza vaccine.

The chain carries TRBV15 and TRBJ2-7, with unresolved D. The germline V gene has CDR1 LNHNV and CDR2 YYDKDF (reference sequence). The ends were cut back, 1 base at V and 2 bases at J, with 6 bases in the middle. CDR3 length equals 13 residues. In DNA, the CDR3 is TGTGCCACCAGCAGAGTTAGTCCCTACGAGCAGTACTTC. Its protein is CATSRVSPYEQYF.

The rearrangement uses TRBV7-6 and TRBJ2-5; TRBD1 might be the D (7 bases). The CDR3 totals 15 residues. Germline V gene lookup returns CDR1 SGHVS and CDR2 FNYEAQ. The ends were cut back, 2 bases at V and 4 bases at J, with 14 bases in the middle. The CDR3 DNA is TGTGCCAGCAGCTTATTCCAGGGGGGCCGAGAGACCCAGTACTTC. Translation gives CASSLFQGGRETQYF.

This clonotype was seen only a few times. This chain connects TRBV5-1 to TRBJ2-7; possible D gene TRBD1, 6 bases. The CDR3 consists of 14 residues. Germline CDR1 is SGHRS and CDR2 is YFSETQ. V lost 2 bases, J lost 7 bases, and 16 bases lay in between. CDR3 loop: CASSLSQGMLEQYF. The CDR3 DNA reads as TGCGCCAGCAGCTTATCACAGGGTATGTTAGAGCAGTACTTC. Full variable domain (remainder filled in from reference TRBV5-1 and TRBJ2-7): KAGVTQTPRYLIKTRGQQVTLSCSPISGHRSVSWYQQTPGQGLQFLFEYFSETQRNKGNFPGRFSGRQFSNSRSEMNVSTLELGDSALYLCASSLSQGMLEQYFGPGTRLTVT.

As for this clonotype: A junction end diverges from the germline sequence, so it may reflect a read error. V usage is TRBV6-6 and J usage is TRBJ2-5; D may be TRBD1 (5 bases). Germline assignment: CDR1 MNHNY and CDR2 SVGAGI (reference sequence). The CDR3 extends over 13 amino acids. The CDR3 DNA reads TGTGCTAGCAGTTACGCAGGGAAAGAGACCCAGTACTTC. Residues: CASSYAGKETQYF.

The genes are TRBV12-3 or TRBV12-4 and TRBJ1-6; D not resolved. This CDR3 comprises 13 residues. Trimming took 5 bases from V and 6 from J, leaving 8 bases between them. CDR3 loop: CASSHGRNSPLHF. CDR3 bases: TGTGCCAGCAGTCACGGCCGTAATTCACCCCTCCACTTT.

The rearrangement uses TRBV29-1 and TRBJ2-1; the D gene is possibly TRBD1 (6 bases). Trimming cost V 7 bases and J 10 bases, with 14 bases left between them. In germline, CDR1 is SQVTM, CDR2 ANQGSEA. The CDR3 extends over 11 amino acids. CDR3 amino acids: CSANRASEQFF. The CDR3 DNA follows: TGCAGCGCGAACAGGGCCAGCGAGCAGTTCTTC.

This clonotype occurred a few times. The V and J genes are TRBV30 and TRBJ1-5, with D possibly matching TRBD1 (5 bases). V dropped 3 bases and J dropped 9 bases, with 15 bases sitting between them. Germline CDR1 is GTSNPN and CDR2 is SVGIG (reference sequence). The CDR3 is 13 residues long. DNA of the CDR3: TGTGCCTGGAGCGTGGAGGCCCAGGGGCCCCAGCATTTT. Translating gives CAWSVEAQGPQHF. Drawing the rest from reference TRBV30 and TRBJ1-5, the complete variable domain is SQTIHQWPATLVQPVGSPLSLECTVEGTSNPNLYWYRQAAGRGLQLLFYSVGIGQISSEVPQNLSASRPQDRQFILSSKKLLLSDSGFYLCAWSVEAQGPQHFGDGTRLSIL.

In its sample, this clonotype was seen once. This could be a read error, since a much larger clone is one nucleotide away. The V and J genes are TRBV7-8 and TRBJ2-1; TRBD1 is a possible D gene (5 bases). Germline V gives CDR1 SGHVS, CDR2 FQNEAQ. CDR3 length: 13 residues. CDR3 sequence: CASTPPGFDEQCF. The CDR3 coding sequence is TGTGCCAGCACTCCTCCAGGGTTTGATGAGCAGTGCTTC.

V and J are TRBV6-2 or TRBV6-3 and TRBJ2-5; 13 nucleotides match TRBD2. Trimming cost V 6 bases and J 5 bases; bases outside gene matches: 9. Germline V lookup: CDR1 MNHEY, CDR2 SVGEGT. This CDR3 comprises 16 residues. The DNA of the CDR3 is TGTGCCAGCAGCCTCTGGACTAGCGGGAGCGGGGAGACCCAGTACTTC. Residues: CASSLWTSGSGETQYF.

This clonotype was found many times. The rearrangement links TRBV12-3 or TRBV12-4 to TRBJ2-3, with 8 bases that match TRBD2. V gave up 7 bases and J gave up 5 bases; unmatched junction bases: 8. The CDR3 is 14 residues long. The CDR3, as DNA: TGTGCCAGCACCCTAAGCGGGGGCAAAGATACGCAGTATTTT. Protein: CASTLSGGKDTQYF.

The J gene is TRBJ2-6, the V gene TRBV6-1; D uncertain. V gave up 5 bases and J gave up 0 bases, with 8 bases separating them. Germline V gene lookup returns CDR1 MNHNS and CDR2 SASEGT. The CDR3 has 15 amino acids. CDR3 DNA sequence: TGTGCCAGCAGTAAGGACGGCTCTGGGGCCAACGTCCTGACTTTC. It codes for CASSKDGSGANVLTF.

This clonotype was observed at least ten times. This rearrangement joins TRBV4-3 to TRBJ2-2; tentative D call: TRBD1 (7 bases). Germline lookup yields CDR1 LGHNA and CDR2 YSLEER. The CDR3 has 16 residues. Trimming shortened V by 0 bases and J by 4 bases, and 12 bases separated the two germline ends. The CDR3 region has the DNA TGCGCCAGCAGCCAAGACGGCCAGGGGGGCACCGGGGAGCTGTTTTTT. Translating it yields CASSQDGQGGTGELFF.

The table lists this clonotype with many counts. The rearrangement joins TRBV6-5 to TRBJ2-7; D might be TRBD1 (6 bases). This CDR3 contains 14 residues. Germline CDR1 is MNHEY and CDR2 is SVGAGI. The ends were cut back, 2 bases at V and 2 bases at J, with 10 bases in the middle. The CDR3 DNA follows: TGTGCCAGCAGTTACGCGGACAGCCCCTACGAGCAGTACTTC. Residues: CASSYADSPYEQYF.

V is TRBV12-3 or TRBV12-4 and J is TRBJ2-4; 7 positions match TRBD1. The junction had 13 bases not matched to a gene; V was cut back by 2 bases and J by 12 bases. This CDR3 contains 15 residues. The CDR3 bases are TGTGCCAGCAGTTTAACTTCCGGGACAGCGTCCCATCAGTACTTC. Encoded protein: CASSLTSGTASHQYF.

The chain couples TRBV4-3 to TRBJ1-5; a possible D gene is TRBD1 (5 bases). This CDR3 contains 16 residues. Germline CDR1 reads LGHNA; CDR2 reads YSLEER. The ends were cut back, 0 bases at V and 2 bases at J, with 11 bases in the middle. CDR3 amino acids: CASSQDRGSGNQPQHF. The CDR3 DNA follows: TGCGCCAGCAGCCAAGATCGGGGGTCTGGCAATCAGCCCCAGCATTTT.

This clonotype has just a few counts. CDR3 DNA: TGCGCCAGCAGCCAACCTACAGGCTACGAGCAGTACTTC. Protein: CASSQPTGYEQYF. V gene TRBV4-1 combines with J gene TRBJ2-7; D might be TRBD1 (5 bases). This CDR3 spans 13 amino acids. The V and J ends lost 2 bases and 3 bases respectively, with 8 bases between them. Germline V gives CDR1 MGHRA, CDR2 YSYEKL.

This chain joins TRBV20-1 and TRBJ1-3; TRBD1 might be the D (5 bases). CDR1 and CDR2 from the germline V gene are DFQATT and SNEGSKA (reference sequence). Trimming shortened V by 0 bases and J by 1 base, and 10 bases separated the two germline ends. This CDR3 has 15 amino acids. DNA of the CDR3: TGCAGTGCTAGAGATGGAGGGGTTTCTGGAAACACCATATATTTT. It is translated as CSARDGGVSGNTIYF.

The chain uses TRBV11-3 and TRBJ2-5; 9 nucleotides line up with TRBD2. The CDR3 runs to 17 residues. After removal of 8 bases from V and 1 base from J, the junction contained 14 bases not matched to a gene. CDR1 and CDR2 from the germline V gene are SGHNT and YENEEA. The CDR3 loop is CASLGGASGDLQETQYF. CDR3 sequence (DNA): TGTGCCAGCTTGGGCGGTGCTAGCGGGGACCTCCAAGAGACCCAGTACTTC.

The rearrangement links TRBV12-3 or TRBV12-4 to TRBJ2-5; D gene uncertain. This CDR3 is 13 amino acids long. Trimming shortened V by 6 bases and J by 5 bases, and 13 bases separated the two germline ends. CDR3 nucleotide sequence: TGTGCCAGCAGATCGGGCCTATCGGAGACCCAGTACTTC. The encoded protein is CASRSGLSETQYF.

The chain combines TRBV27 with TRBJ1-3, with D unclear. The V and J ends lost 6 bases and 0 bases respectively, with 12 bases between them. CDR3 size: 15 residues. Per germline, CDR1 MNHEY and CDR2 SMNVEV (reference sequence). CDR3 sequence reads: CASSPRMISGNTIYF. The CDR3 DNA sequence: TGTGCCAGCAGCCCTCGTATGATCTCTGGAAACACCATATATTTT.

V and J are TRBV20-1 and TRBJ1-2; D is perhaps TRBD1 (6 bases). Trimming took off 3 bases at V and 6 bases at J, with 8 bases between the two ends. The CDR3 runs 11 residues. CDR1 DFQATT and CDR2 SNEGSKA come from the germline V gene (reference sequence). The CDR3 is CSARPGDGYTF. DNA for the CDR3: TGCAGTGCTAGGCCAGGGGATGGCTACACCTTC.

The chain carries TRBV15 and TRBJ2-2; 7 bases fit TRBD1. V trimming: 0 bases; J trimming: 4 bases; junction bases outside the gene matches: 8. Germline V lookup: CDR1 LNHNV, CDR2 YYDKDF (reference sequence). The CDR3 sequence is 17 residues long. Written as DNA, the CDR3 is TGTGCCACCAGCAGAGATTGGTACAGGGGAATCACCGGGGAGCTGTTTTTT. It is translated as CATSRDWYRGITGELFF.

The chain carries TRBV5-1 and TRBJ2-7, with TRBD2 matching over 7 bases. This CDR3 is 15 amino acids long. The V gene's germline CDR1 is SGHRS and CDR2 YFSETQ. Trimming took 0 bases from V and 4 from J; bases not matched to a gene: 7. Here the CDR3 reads CASSLAGLVGYEQYF. The CDR3 DNA follows: TGCGCCAGCAGCTTGGCCGGACTAGTTGGATACGAGCAGTACTTC.

The V and J genes are TRBV5-5 and TRBJ2-1; D call uncertain. The V end lost 0 bases, the J end lost 2 bases, and 9 bases lay between the germline ends. Germline CDR1 is SGHKS and CDR2 is YYEKEE (reference sequence). The CDR3 has 15 residues. DNA for the CDR3: TGTGCCAGCAGCTTGGCCCCAGACACCTACAATGAGCAGTTCTTC. This translates into CASSLAPDTYNEQFF.

This clonotype was seen at least ten times. The chain carries TRBV29-1 and TRBJ2-7, with D unresolved. Germline loops: CDR1 SQVTM, CDR2 ANQGSEA. Trimming shortened V by 3 bases and J by 0 bases, and 6 bases separated the two germline ends. There are 12 residues in the CDR3. The CDR3 sequence is CSVERDSYEQYF. DNA for the CDR3: TGCAGCGTTGAGCGAGACTCCTACGAGCAGTACTTC.

This clonotype was recorded a few times. In DNA, the CDR3 is TGTGCCAGCAGCCAAGTGGGTGCGGGCCGTCGGTCACCCCTCCACTTT. It is translated as CASSQVGAGRRSPLHF. V usage is TRBV14 and J usage is TRBJ1-6; D is uncertain. This CDR3 has 16 residues. The V end was cut by 1 base, the J end by 10 bases, with 17 bases between. Germline V lookup: CDR1 SGHDN, CDR2 FVKESK. Looking up the rest from reference TRBV14 and TRBJ1-6 gives the full variable domain: EAGVTQFPSHSVIEKGQTVTLRCDPISGHDNLYWYRRVMGKEIKFLLHFVKESKQDESGMPNNRFLAERTGGTYSTLKVQPAELEDSGVYFCASSQVGAGRRSPLHFGNGTRLTVT.

The chain has TRBV7-9 and TRBJ1-3, with 9 bases aligning to TRBD1. Trimming cost V 5 bases and J 5 bases; bases outside gene matches: 13. CDR1 is SEHNR and CDR2 is FQNEAQ in the germline V gene (reference sequence). The length of the CDR3 is 17 residues. Written as DNA, the CDR3 is TGTGCCAGCAGCCGACCGACAGGGGGTCATTCCCGAAACACCATATATTTT. Translation: CASSRPTGGHSRNTIYF.